Described below is a single T cell receptor (beta chain) sequence and its context. This entry is derived from a study of blood T cell repertoires in COVID-19. The overall study: T cells, B-cell-depleted T cells, or PBMCs provided the cDNA or gDNA that served as material.

In the original analysis: Reference gene primers were amplified, and this amplification served to estimate nucleated cell counts. TCRdb's table, derived via immunoSEQ multiplex PCR, lists solely in-frame clones and lacks some. V and J calls and clone size are given by that table; D and trimming were obtained from the DNA. The sample lists nearly 300,000 clones, about 88% seen once, with almost 1.5% in the top ten. The sample consisted of peripheral blood. This sequence originates from a human donor with COVID-19, enrolled during active disease. The donor label of this sample is uncertain.

CDR3: CASSLTSGTSSGANVLTF. DNA for the CDR3: TGCGCCAGCAGCTTGACTAGCGGGACCTCCTCTGGGGCCAACGTCCTGACTTTC. The rearrangement uses TRBV5-1 and TRBJ2-6, with 10 bases identical to TRBD2. V shed 1 base and J 0 bases; nucleotides not matched to a gene: 4. The CDR3 has 18 residues. Germline values: CDR1 SGHRS, CDR2 YFSETQ.